These 25 T cell receptor beta chains were sequenced from one sample in a study of CD8 T cells in ankylosing spondylitis. One entry per CDR3 protein, called by TCRdb with MiXCR from the 5' RACE reads. The table includes under 850,000 distinct CDR3 sequences, over 15% detected once. Findings of the study overall: In ankylosing spondylitis blood, a motif of several highly homologous TCR beta variants appeared characteristic.

Their antigen targets remain unknown. Sample: blood, either unsorted or a sorted T cell fraction (not recorded which). These receptors were collected from a male donor with ankylosing spondylitis.

This clonotype was observed a handful of times. The V call is TRBV3-1, the J call TRBJ1-1; D unresolved. There are 15 residues in the CDR3. Germline CDR1 is LGHDT and CDR2 is YNNKEL (reference sequence). With 7 bases removed from V and 11 bases from J, the gap between germline ends came to 26 bases. CDR3 protein: CASTQGGQTLSGAFF. The CDR3 region has the DNA TGTGCCAGCACTCAAGGAGGGCAGACCCTCTCGGGGGCTTTCTTT.

The V gene is TRBV19, the J gene TRBJ2-7; the match to TRBD2 covers 7 bases. With V trimmed by 4 bases and J by 6 bases, 15 bases remained unmatched. The CDR3 totals 16 residues. CDR1 is LNHDA and CDR2 is SQIVND in the germline V gene (reference sequence). The CDR3 reads CASSNPLAARPSEQYF. The CDR3 coding sequence is TGTGCCAGTAGTAACCCGCTAGCGGCAAGACCCTCCGAGCAGTACTTC.

This clonotype is a singleton in its sample. The chain has TRBV5-1 and TRBJ2-6; 11 bases match TRBD2. The CDR3 loop spans 17 amino acids. The V gene's germline CDR1 is SGHRS and CDR2 YFSETQ. After removal of 4 bases from V and 0 bases from J, the junction contained 3 bases not matched to a gene. The CDR3 DNA follows: TGCGCCAGCAGCCGACTAGCGGGAATCTCTGGGGCCAACGTCCTGACTTTC. Translating it yields CASSRLAGISGANVLTF. The entire variable domain, with the rest obtained from reference TRBV5-1 and TRBJ2-6, is as follows: KAGVTQTPRYLIKTRGQQVTLSCSPISGHRSVSWYQQTPGQGLQFLFEYFSETQRNKGNFPGRFSGRQFSNSRSEMNVSTLELGDSALYLCASSRLAGISGANVLTFGAGSRLTVL.

This clonotype was found many times. The rearrangement joins TRBV12-3 or TRBV12-4 to TRBJ1-2; 7 nucleotides agree with TRBD1. The V segment lost 6 bases and the J segment 4 bases; nucleotides outside the gene matches: 5. This CDR3 has 13 residues. CDR3 region: CASRPGTVYGYTF. In DNA, the CDR3 is TGTGCCAGCAGACCCGGGACAGTCTATGGCTACACCTTC.

This clonotype was detected only a few times. This chain joins TRBV3-1 and TRBJ2-7; tentatively, D is TRBD1 (6 bases). The CDR3 is 14 residues long. Germline CDR1 LGHDT, CDR2 YNNKEL (reference sequence). Trimming left V 3 bases short and J 1 base short, with 10 bases between. CDR3 DNA sequence: TGTGCCAGCAGCCAGGGGACAATATCCTACGAGCAGTACTTC. It encodes CASSQGTISYEQYF.

The rearrangement uses TRBV4-1 and TRBJ2-3; TRBD2 aligns across 13 bases. Trimming at V came to 11 bases and at J to 5 bases, leaving 10 bases not matched to a gene. From germline, CDR1 is MGHRA and CDR2 YSYEKL. The CDR3 sequence is 15 residues long. The CDR3 DNA follows: TGCGCCGGAGGAACTAGCGGGGGGGCGGGAGATACGCAGTATTTT. Its protein is CAGGTSGGAGDTQYF.

At least ten counts were recorded for this clonotype. V and J are TRBV6-2 or TRBV6-3 and TRBJ2-4; D not certain. The V and J ends lost 2 bases and 0 bases respectively, with 23 bases between them. CDR1 is MNHEY and CDR2 is SVGEGT in the germline V gene. The CDR3 loop spans 20 amino acids. Here the CDR3 reads CASSYAMRTADQIAKNIQYF. CDR3 coding DNA: TGTGCCAGCAGTTACGCGATGCGGACCGCGGACCAAATAGCCAAAAACATTCAGTACTTC.

This sequence joins TRBV20-1 and TRBJ2-1; D possibly corresponds to TRBD2 (6 bases). Trimming left V 2 bases short and J 9 bases short, with 11 bases between. Looked up from germline, CDR1 is DFQATT and CDR2 is SNEGSKA (reference sequence). The CDR3 covers 12 residues. The DNA of the CDR3 is TGCAGTGCTAGAACTAGCCTACCTGAGCAGTTCTTC. It specifies CSARTSLPEQFF.

There are a few counts of this clonotype. The chain links TRBV15 to TRBJ2-6; D is undetermined. V dropped 8 bases and J dropped 3 bases, with 8 bases sitting between them. The germline V gene has CDR1 LNHNV and CDR2 YYDKDF (reference sequence). The CDR3 spans 13 residues. CDR3 nucleotides: TGTGCCACCCCCCGGTATGGGGCCAACGTCCTGACTTTC. This translates into CATPRYGANVLTF.

This rearrangement joins TRBV25-1 to TRBJ2-5; no firm D call. The CDR3 length is 12 residues. The germline V gene encodes CDR1 MGHDK and CDR2 SYGVNS. Between the trimmed V and J ends, which lost 7 bases and 0 bases, there was a span of 6 bases. The CDR3 DNA follows: TGTGCCAGCACAGGTGACCAAGAGACCCAGTACTTC. Its translation is CASTGDQETQYF.

This clonotype was counted between two and nine times. The chain is built from TRBV27 and TRBJ2-3, with 8 bases aligning to TRBD2. The CDR3 runs 14 residues. Germline V gene data show CDR1 as MNHEY and CDR2 as SMNVEV (reference sequence). The V and J ends lost 7 bases and 7 bases, in that order; junction bases with no gene match: 10. The CDR3 bases are TGTGCCAGCACCCCGGTGGTTAGCGGGAATACGCAGTATTTT. Residues: CASTPVVSGNTQYF.

This clonotype was picked up a small number of times. V gene TRBV7-2 combines with J gene TRBJ2-3; 9 nucleotides line up with TRBD2. This CDR3 has 15 residues. The V and J ends lost 4 bases and 6 bases, in that order; junction bases with no gene match: 8. Germline V gene data show CDR1 as SGHTA and CDR2 as FQGNSA. The CDR3: CASSSYSGRSDTQYF. The CDR3 DNA follows: TGTGCCAGCAGCTCCTATAGCGGGAGATCGGATACGCAGTATTTT.

DNA for the CDR3: TGCGCCAGCAGCCAAGATCGCGGGAACTCCTACGAGCAGTACTTC. Translated: CASSQDRGNSYEQYF. V is TRBV4-3 and J is TRBJ2-7; a possible D gene is TRBD2 (6 bases). V lost 0 bases and J lost 0, with 9 bases in between. The CDR3 totals 15 residues. Germline CDR1 LGHNA, CDR2 YSLEER.

The rearrangement uses TRBV2 and TRBJ2-1, with TRBD2 identical over 8 bases. The CDR3 has 13 residues. Germline loops: CDR1 SNHLY, CDR2 FYNNEI. Trimming took 5 bases from V and 10 from J; bases not matched to a gene: 7. For the CDR3, the DNA is TGTGCCAGCAGTCCGAGGACTAGCCAGGAGCAGTTCTTC. This sequence encodes CASSPRTSQEQFF.

This sequence joins TRBV13 and TRBJ2-7; 8 nucleotides line up with TRBD2. Germline values: CDR1 PRHDT, CDR2 FYEKMQ (reference sequence). CDR3 size: 17 residues. J gave up 7 bases and V 3 bases, and 17 bases lay outside the gene matches. The CDR3 reads CASSFVYQGTRVWEQYF. CDR3 DNA: TGTGCCAGCAGCTTCGTTTACCAAGGGACTAGAGTCTGGGAGCAGTACTTC.

This sequence joins TRBV20-1 and TRBJ2-7, with 16 nucleotides matching TRBD2. This CDR3 comprises 17 residues. Per the germline V gene, CDR1 is DFQATT and CDR2 is SNEGSKA (reference sequence). V lost 3 bases to trimming and J lost 5 bases; unmatched junction nucleotides: 10. CDR3 sequence reads: CSASTYGTSGREDEQYF. The CDR3 region has the DNA TGCAGTGCTAGCACCTACGGGACTAGCGGGAGGGAAGACGAGCAGTACTTC.

The chain is built from TRBV2 and TRBJ2-5; unclear D gene. The CDR3 spans 14 residues. The germline V gene has CDR1 SNHLY and CDR2 FYNNEI. V lost 7 bases to trimming and J lost 1 base, with 13 bases between them. The CDR3 region has the DNA TGTGCCAGCACCTACACAGAGTTCCAAGAGACCCAGTACTTC. Its protein is CASTYTEFQETQYF. The variable domain in full, with the rest retrieved from reference TRBV2 and TRBJ2-5, is EPEVTQTPSHQVTQMGQEVILRCVPISNHLYFYWYRQILGQKVEFLVSFYNNEISEKSEIFDDQFSVERPDGSNFTLKIRSTKLEDSAMYFCASTYTEFQETQYFGPGTRLLVL.

This clonotype came up a few times. This chain connects TRBV18 to TRBJ2-1, with TRBD2 matching 13 bases. Per the germline V gene, CDR1 is KGHSH and CDR2 is LQKENI. This CDR3 has 18 residues. The V segment lost 1 base and the J segment 4 bases; nucleotides outside the gene matches: 7. The CDR3 DNA reads as TGTGCCAGCTCACCACTAACTAGCGGGAGGGCCGTATACAATGAGCAGTTCTTC. Protein sequence: CASSPLTSGRAVYNEQFF.

The chain links TRBV4-1 to TRBJ1-3; D might be TRBD1 (6 bases). The germline V gene has CDR1 MGHRA and CDR2 YSYEKL. Between the trimmed V and J ends, which lost 6 bases and 8 bases, there was a span of 8 bases. The CDR3 sequence is 11 residues long. CDR3 region: CASSQGYTIYF. CDR3 in DNA: TGCGCCAGCAGTCAGGGGTACACCATATATTTT.

CDR3 nucleotide sequence: TGCGCCAGCAGCTTGTGGGGGACAGAACCAAATCAGCCCCAGCATTTT. The encoded protein is CASSLWGTEPNQPQHF. The rearrangement uses TRBV5-1 and TRBJ1-5; 7 bases fit TRBD1. With V trimmed by 1 base and J by 4 bases, 8 bases remained unmatched. The CDR3 length is 16 residues. The germline V gene encodes CDR1 SGHRS and CDR2 YFSETQ. Full variable domain (rest looked up from reference TRBV5-1 and TRBJ1-5): KAGVTQTPRYLIKTRGQQVTLSCSPISGHRSVSWYQQTPGQGLQFLFEYFSETQRNKGNFPGRFSGRQFSNSRSEMNVSTLELGDSALYLCASSLWGTEPNQPQHFGDGTRLSIL.

The chain has TRBV27 and TRBJ2-1; D not resolved. Germline CDR1 is MNHEY and CDR2 is SMNVEV (reference sequence). CDR3 length equals 15 residues. Trimming removed 4 bases from V and 8 bases from J, with 18 bases in between. CDR3 DNA: TGTGCCAGCAGTTCCCTAGTAAGTATCTTCGATGAGCAGTTCTTC. Protein: CASSSLVSIFDEQFF.

This clonotype was seen ten or more times. This chain links TRBV19 with TRBJ1-1; D is unresolved. The CDR3 length is 13 residues. V lost 7 bases to trimming and J lost 3 bases, with 12 bases between them. Per germline, CDR1 LNHDA and CDR2 SQIVND (reference sequence). CDR3 region: CASTRKTHTEAFF. DNA of the CDR3: TGTGCCAGTACCCGGAAGACCCACACTGAAGCTTTCTTT.

The V gene is TRBV7-3, the J gene TRBJ2-2, with D possibly being TRBD1 or TRBD2 (5 bases each). The CDR3 loop spans 15 amino acids. Germline V gene lookup returns CDR1 SGHTA and CDR2 FQGTGA. V was trimmed by 8 bases and J by 6 bases, leaving 19 bases between them. The CDR3, as DNA: TGTGCCAGCGGGAAGGGGACCACCGTTCCCGGGGAGCTGTTTTTT. Its protein is CASGKGTTVPGELFF. Full variable domain (outside the CDR3, taken from reference TRBV7-3 and TRBJ2-2): GAGVSQTPSNKVTEKGKYVELRCDPISGHTALYWYRQSLGQGPEFLIYFQGTGAADDSGLPNDRFFAVRPEGSVSTLKIQRTERGDSAVYLCASGKGTTVPGELFFGEGSRLTVL.

V is TRBV20-1 and J is TRBJ2-3, with 13 bases fitting TRBD2. The CDR3 runs 16 residues. Per germline, CDR1 DFQATT and CDR2 SNEGSKA (reference sequence). Trimming cost V 3 bases and J 4 bases; bases outside gene matches: 7. CDR3 sequence reads: CSARSWTSGRADTQYF. Here the CDR3 DNA reads TGCAGTGCTAGGTCCTGGACTAGCGGGAGAGCAGATACGCAGTATTTT.

This clonotype was counted between two and nine times. This chain links TRBV5-1 with TRBJ1-5; D ambiguous. This CDR3 has 10 amino acids. Germline V gene sequence: CDR1 SGHRS, CDR2 YFSETQ. The germline V and J ends were trimmed by 7 bases and 5 bases, with 4 bases remaining between them. The CDR3 DNA reads as TGCGCCAGCCTCTATCAGCCCCAGCATTTT. Amino acids: CASLYQPQHF.